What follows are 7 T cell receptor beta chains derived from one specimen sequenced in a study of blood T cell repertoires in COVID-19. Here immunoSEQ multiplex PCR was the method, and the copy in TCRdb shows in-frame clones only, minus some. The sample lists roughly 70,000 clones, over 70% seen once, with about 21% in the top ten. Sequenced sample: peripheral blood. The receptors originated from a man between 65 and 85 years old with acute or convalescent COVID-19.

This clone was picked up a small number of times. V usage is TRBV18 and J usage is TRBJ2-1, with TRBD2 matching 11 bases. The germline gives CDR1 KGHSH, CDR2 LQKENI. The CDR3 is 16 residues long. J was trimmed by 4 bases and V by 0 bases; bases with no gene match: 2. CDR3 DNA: TGTGCCAGCTCACCACCGGGACTAGCGGATTACAATGAGCAGTTCTTC. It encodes CASSPPGLADYNEQFF. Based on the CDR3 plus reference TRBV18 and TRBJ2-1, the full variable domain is NAGVMQNPRHLVRRRGQEARLRCSPMKGHSHVYWYRQLPEEGLKFMVYLQKENIIDESGMPKERFSAEFPKEGPSILRIQQVVRGDSAAYFCASSPPGLADYNEQFFGPGTRLTVL.

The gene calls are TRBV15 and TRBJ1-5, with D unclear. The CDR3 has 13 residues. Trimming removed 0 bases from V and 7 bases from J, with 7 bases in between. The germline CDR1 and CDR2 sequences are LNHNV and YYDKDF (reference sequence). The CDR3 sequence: CATSRDGRQPQHF. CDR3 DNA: TGTGCCACCAGCAGAGATGGGAGGCAGCCCCAGCATTTT.

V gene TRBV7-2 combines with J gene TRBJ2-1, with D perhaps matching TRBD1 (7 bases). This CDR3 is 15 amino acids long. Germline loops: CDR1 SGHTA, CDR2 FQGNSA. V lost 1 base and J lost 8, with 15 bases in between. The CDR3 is CASSLGGGGKDEQFF. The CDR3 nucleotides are TGTGCCAGCAGCTTAGGAGGAGGGGGCAAGGATGAGCAGTTCTTC.

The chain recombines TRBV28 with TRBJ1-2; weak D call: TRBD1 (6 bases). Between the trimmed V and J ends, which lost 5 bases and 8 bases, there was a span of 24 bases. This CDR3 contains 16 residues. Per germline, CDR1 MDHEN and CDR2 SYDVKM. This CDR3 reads CASSLPPSPRGGGYTF. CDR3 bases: TGTGCCAGCAGTCTACCCCCTAGCCCCAGGGGTGGAGGCTACACCTTC.

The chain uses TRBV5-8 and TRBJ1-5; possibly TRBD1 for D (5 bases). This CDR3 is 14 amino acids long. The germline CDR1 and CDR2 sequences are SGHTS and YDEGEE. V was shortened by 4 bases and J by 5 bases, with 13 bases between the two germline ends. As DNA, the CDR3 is TGTGCCAGCAGCCCGGGGGGGTGGGATCAGCCCCAGCATTTT. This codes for CASSPGGWDQPQHF. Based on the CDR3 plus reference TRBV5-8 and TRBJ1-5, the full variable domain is EAGVTQSPTHLIKTRGQQATLRCSPISGHTSVYWYQQALGLGLQFLLWYDEGEERNRGNFPPRFSGRQFPNYSSELNVNALELEDSALYLCASSPGGWDQPQHFGDGTRLSIL.

CDR3 sequence reads: CASSLAVAGLYNEQFF. DNA of the CDR3: TGTGCCAGCAGCTTGGCCGTAGCGGGACTGTACAATGAGCAGTTCTTC. The V and J genes are TRBV5-6 and TRBJ2-1; 8 nucleotides match TRBD2. This CDR3 has 16 residues. Germline assignment: CDR1 SGHDT and CDR2 YYEEEE. Unmatched junction bases numbered 6, after V lost 0 bases and J lost 4 bases.

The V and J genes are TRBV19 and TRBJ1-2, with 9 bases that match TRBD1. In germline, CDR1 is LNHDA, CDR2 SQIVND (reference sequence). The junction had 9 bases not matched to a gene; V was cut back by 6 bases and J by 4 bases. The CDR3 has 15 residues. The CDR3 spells CASRVSPGQGYGYTF. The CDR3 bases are TGTGCCAGTAGGGTAAGTCCGGGACAGGGCTATGGCTACACCTTC.